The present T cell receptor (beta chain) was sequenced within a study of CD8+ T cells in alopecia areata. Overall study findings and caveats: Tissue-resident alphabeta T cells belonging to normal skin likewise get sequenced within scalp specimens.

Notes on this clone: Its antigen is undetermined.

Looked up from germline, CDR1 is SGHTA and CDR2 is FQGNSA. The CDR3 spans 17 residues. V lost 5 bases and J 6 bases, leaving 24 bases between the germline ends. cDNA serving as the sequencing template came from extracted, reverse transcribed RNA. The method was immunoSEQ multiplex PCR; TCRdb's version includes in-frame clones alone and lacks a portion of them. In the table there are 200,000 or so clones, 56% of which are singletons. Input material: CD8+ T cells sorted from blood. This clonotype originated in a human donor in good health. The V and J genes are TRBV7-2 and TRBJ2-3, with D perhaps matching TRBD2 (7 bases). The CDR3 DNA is TGTGCCAGCAGCATGGGACTTGTGGGGGGGCCTGGGGATACGCAGTATTTT. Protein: CASSMGLVGGPGDTQYF.